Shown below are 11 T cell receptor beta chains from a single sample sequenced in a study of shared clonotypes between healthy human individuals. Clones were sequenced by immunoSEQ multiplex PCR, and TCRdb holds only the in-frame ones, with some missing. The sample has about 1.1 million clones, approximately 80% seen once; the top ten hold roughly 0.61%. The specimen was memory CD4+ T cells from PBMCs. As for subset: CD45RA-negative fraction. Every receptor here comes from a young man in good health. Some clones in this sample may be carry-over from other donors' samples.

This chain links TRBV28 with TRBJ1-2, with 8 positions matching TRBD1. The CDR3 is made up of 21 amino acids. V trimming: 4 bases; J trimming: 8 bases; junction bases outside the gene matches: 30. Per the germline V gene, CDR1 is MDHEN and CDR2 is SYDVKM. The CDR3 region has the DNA TGTGCCAGCAGTTCCATTCAACCCTCAACCCTAGTGACAGGGGATTTGGGCGGCTACACCTTC. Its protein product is CASSSIQPSTLVTGDLGGYTF.

DNA of the CDR3: TGTGCCAGCAGCTTTGGTGGGTCTGAAGCTTTCTTT. Translating it yields CASSFGGSEAFF. The rearrangement uses TRBV7-8 and TRBJ1-1, with D uncertain. V lost 3 bases to trimming and J lost 6 bases, with 8 bases between them. CDR1 and CDR2 from the germline V gene are SGHVS and FQNEAQ. The CDR3 extends over 12 amino acids.

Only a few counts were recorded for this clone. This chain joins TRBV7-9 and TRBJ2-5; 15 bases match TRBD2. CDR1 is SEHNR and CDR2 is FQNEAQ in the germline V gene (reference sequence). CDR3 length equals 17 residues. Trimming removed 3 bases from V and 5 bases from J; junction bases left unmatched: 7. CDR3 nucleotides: TGTGCCAGCAGCTTTGGACTAGCGGGAGGGCCGAGGGAGACCCAGTACTTC. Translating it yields CASSFGLAGGPRETQYF.

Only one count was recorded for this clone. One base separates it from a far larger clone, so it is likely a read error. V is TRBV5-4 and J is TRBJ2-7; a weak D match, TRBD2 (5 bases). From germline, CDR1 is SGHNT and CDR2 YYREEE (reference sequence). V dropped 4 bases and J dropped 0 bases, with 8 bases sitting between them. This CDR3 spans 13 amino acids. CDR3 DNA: TGTGCCAGCAGCAAGGACTTCTCCTACGAGCAGTACTTC. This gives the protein CASSKDFSYEQYF.

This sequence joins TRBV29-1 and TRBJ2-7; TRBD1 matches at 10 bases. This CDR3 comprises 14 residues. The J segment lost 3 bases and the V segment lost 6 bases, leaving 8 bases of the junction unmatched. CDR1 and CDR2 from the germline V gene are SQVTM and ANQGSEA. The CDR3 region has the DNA TGCAGCGTAAACGACAGGGGGCGTTACTACGAGCAGTACTTC. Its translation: CSVNDRGRYYEQYF.

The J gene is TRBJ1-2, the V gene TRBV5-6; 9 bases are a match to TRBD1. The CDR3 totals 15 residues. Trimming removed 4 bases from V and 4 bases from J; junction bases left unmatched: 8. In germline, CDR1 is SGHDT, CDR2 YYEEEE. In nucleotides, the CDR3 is TGTGCCAGCAGCCCGATCCCGACAGGGGGCTATGGCTACACCTTC. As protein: CASSPIPTGGYGYTF.

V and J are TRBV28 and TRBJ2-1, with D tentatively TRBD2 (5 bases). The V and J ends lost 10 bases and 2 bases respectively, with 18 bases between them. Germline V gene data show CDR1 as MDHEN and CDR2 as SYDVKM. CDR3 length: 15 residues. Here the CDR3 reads CATGFVRLTYNEQFF. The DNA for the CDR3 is TGTGCCACGGGATTTGTTAGATTAACCTACAATGAGCAGTTCTTC.

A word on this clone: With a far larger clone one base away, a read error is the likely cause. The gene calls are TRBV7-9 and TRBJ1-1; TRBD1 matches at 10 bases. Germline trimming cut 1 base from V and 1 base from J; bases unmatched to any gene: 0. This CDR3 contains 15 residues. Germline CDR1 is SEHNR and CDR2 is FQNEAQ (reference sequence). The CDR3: CASSLGTGGNTEAFF. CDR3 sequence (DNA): TGTGCCAGCAGCTTAGGGACAGGGGGGAACACTGAAGCTTTCTTT. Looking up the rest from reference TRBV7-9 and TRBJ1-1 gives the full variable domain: DTGVSQNPRHKITKRGQNVTFRCDPISEHNRLYWYRQTLGQGPEFLTYFQNEAQLEKSRLLSDRFSAERPKGSFSTLEIQRTEQGDSAMYLCASSLGTGGNTEAFFGQGTRLTVV.

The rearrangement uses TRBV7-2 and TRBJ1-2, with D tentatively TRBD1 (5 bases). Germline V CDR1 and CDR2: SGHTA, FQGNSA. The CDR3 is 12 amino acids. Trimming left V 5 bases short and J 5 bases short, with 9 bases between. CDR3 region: CASSTGPYGYTF. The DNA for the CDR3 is TGTGCCAGCAGCACGGGACCTTATGGCTACACCTTC.

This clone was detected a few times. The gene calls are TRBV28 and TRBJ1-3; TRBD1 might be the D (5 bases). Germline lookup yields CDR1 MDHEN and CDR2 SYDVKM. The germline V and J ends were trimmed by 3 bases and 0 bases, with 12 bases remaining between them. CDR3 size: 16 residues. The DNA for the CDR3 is TGTGCCAGCAGTTTGCCACGGACAAGCTCTGGAAACACCATATATTTT. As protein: CASSLPRTSSGNTIYF. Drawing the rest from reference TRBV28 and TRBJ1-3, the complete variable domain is DVKVTQSSRYLVKRTGEKVFLECVQDMDHENMFWYRQDPGLGLRLIYFSYDVKMKEKGDIPEGYSVSREKKERFSLILESASTNQTSMYLCASSLPRTSSGNTIYFGEGSWLTVV.

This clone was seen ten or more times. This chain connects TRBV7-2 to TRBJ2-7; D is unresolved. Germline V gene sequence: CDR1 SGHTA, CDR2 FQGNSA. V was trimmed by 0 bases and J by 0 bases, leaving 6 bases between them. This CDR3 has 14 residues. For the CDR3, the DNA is TGTGCCAGCAGCTTAGCGTCCGCCTCCTACGAGCAGTACTTC. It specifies CASSLASASYEQYF.